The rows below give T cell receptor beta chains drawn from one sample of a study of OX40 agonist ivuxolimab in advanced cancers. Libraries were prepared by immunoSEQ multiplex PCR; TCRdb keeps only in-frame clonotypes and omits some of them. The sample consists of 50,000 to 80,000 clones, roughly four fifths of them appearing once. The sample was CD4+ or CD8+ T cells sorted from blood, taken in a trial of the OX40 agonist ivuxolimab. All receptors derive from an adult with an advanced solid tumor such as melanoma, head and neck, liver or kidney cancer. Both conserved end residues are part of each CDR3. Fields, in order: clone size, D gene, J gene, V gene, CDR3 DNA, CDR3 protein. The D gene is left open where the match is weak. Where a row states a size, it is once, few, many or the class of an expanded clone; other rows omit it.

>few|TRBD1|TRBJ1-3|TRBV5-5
TGTGCCAGCAGCTTGCGGGACAGGCTGTACTCTGGAAACACCATATATTTT
CASSLRDRLYSGNTIYF
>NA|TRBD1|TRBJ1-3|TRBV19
TGTGCCAGTAGGCGACAGGGGTATGGAAACACCATATATTTT
CASRRQGYGNTIYF
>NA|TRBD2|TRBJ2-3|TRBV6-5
TGTGCCAGCACCCTCCTAGCGGGGGGCACAGATACGCAGTATTTT
CASTLLAGGTDTQYF
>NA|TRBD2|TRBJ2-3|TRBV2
TGTGCCAGCAGTGAGGGTGCCGGGACTAGCAGACTCGCAGATACGCAGTATTTT
CASSEGAGTSRLADTQYF
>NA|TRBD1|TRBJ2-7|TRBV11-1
TGTGCCAGCAGCTCCCCGGACAGGTATTACGAGCAGTACTTC
CASSSPDRYYEQYF
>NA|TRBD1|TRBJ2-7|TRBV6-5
TGTGCCAGCAGACCCCGGGACAGGGGATACGAGCAGTACTTC
CASRPRDRGYEQYF
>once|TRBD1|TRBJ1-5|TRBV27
TGTGCCAGCAGTCCACAGACAGGGTTAAGCAATCAGCCCCAGCATTTT
CASSPQTGLSNQPQHF
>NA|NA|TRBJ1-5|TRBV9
TGTGCCAGCAGCGCAGGGACGACTCAGCCCCAGCATTTT
CASSAGTTQPQHF
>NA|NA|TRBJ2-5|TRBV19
TGTGCCAGTAGTCACGGGGGAGGCTGGGAGACCCAGTACTTC
CASSHGGGWETQYF
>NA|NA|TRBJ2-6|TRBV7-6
TGTGCCAGCAGCTTAGCGGAGGTGGCTGGGGCCAACGTCCTGACTTTC
CASSLAEVAGANVLTF
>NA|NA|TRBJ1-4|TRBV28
TGTGCCAGCAGGTCGGGTGAAAAACTGTTTTTT
CASRSGEKLFF
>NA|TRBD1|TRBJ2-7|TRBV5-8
TGTGCCAGCAGCCCGGGGACAGGCTTACACTCCTACGAGCAGTACTTC
CASSPGTGLHSYEQYF
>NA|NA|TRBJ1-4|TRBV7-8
TGTGCCAGCAGCTTAGCCGGTGTGGGGAATGAAAAACTGTTTTTT
CASSLAGVGNEKLFF
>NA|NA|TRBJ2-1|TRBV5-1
TGCGCCAGCAGCTTGGCCGTCGGAAGCTCCTACAATGAGCAGTTCTTC
CASSLAVGSSYNEQFF